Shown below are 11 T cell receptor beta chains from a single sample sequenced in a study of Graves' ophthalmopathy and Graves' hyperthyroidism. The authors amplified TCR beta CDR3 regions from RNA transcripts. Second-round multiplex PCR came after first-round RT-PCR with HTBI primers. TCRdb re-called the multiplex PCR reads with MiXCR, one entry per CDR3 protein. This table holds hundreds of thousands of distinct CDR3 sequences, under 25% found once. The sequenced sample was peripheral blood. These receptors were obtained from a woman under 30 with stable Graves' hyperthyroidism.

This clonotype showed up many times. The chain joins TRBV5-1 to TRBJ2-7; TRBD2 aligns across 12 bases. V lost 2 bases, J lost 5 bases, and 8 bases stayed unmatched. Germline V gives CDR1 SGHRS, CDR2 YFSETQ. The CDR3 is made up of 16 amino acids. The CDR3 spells CASSFQPLAGGDEQYF. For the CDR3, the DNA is TGCGCCAGCAGCTTCCAGCCTCTAGCGGGAGGGGACGAGCAGTACTTC. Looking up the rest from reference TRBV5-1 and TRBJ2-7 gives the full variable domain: KAGVTQTPRYLIKTRGQQVTLSCSPISGHRSVSWYQQTPGQGLQFLFEYFSETQRNKGNFPGRFSGRQFSNSRSEMNVSTLELGDSALYLCASSFQPLAGGDEQYFGPGTRLTVT.

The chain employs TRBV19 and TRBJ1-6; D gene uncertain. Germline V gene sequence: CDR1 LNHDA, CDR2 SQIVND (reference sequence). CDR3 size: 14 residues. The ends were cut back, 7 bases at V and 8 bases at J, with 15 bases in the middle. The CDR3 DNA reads TGTGCCAGTAAGGCCACAAATGGGGATTCACCCCTCCACTTT. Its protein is CASKATNGDSPLHF.

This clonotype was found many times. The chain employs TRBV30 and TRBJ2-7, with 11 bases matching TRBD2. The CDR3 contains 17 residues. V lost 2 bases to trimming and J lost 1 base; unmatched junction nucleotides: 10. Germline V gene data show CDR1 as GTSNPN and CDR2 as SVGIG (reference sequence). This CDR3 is CAWSPFTGTSGSYEQYF. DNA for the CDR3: TGTGCCTGGAGTCCCTTCACCGGGACTAGCGGTTCCTACGAGCAGTACTTC. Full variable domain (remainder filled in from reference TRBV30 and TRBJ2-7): SQTIHQWPATLVQPVGSPLSLECTVEGTSNPNLYWYRQAAGRGLQLLFYSVGIGQISSEVPQNLSASRPQDRQFILSSKKLLLSDSGFYLCAWSPFTGTSGSYEQYFGPGTRLTVT.

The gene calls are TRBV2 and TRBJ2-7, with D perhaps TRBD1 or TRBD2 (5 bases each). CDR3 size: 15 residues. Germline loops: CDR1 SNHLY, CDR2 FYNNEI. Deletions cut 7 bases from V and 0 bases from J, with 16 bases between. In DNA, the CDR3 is TGTGCCAGCAAATTTGGGACGGCCAGCTCCTACGAGCAGTACTTC. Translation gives CASKFGTASSYEQYF.

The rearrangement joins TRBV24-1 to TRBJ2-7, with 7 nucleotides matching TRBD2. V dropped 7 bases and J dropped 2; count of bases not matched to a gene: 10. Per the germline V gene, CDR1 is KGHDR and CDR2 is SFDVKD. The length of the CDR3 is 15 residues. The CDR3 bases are TGTGCCACCAGCACTCAGCGGGGTAGCACCTACGAGCAGTACTTC. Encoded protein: CATSTQRGSTYEQYF.

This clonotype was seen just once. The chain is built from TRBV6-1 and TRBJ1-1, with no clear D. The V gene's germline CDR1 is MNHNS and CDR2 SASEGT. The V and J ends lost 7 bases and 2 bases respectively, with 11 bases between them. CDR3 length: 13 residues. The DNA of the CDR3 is TGTGCCAGCATCAACAGATATAACACTGAAGCTTTCTTT. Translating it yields CASINRYNTEAFF.

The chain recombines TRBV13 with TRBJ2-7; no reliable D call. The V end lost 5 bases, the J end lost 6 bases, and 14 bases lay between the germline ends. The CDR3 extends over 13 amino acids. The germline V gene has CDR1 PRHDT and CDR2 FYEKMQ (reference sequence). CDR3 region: CASSPTEGGEQYF. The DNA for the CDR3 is TGTGCCAGCAGCCCAACGGAAGGCGGCGAGCAGTACTTC.

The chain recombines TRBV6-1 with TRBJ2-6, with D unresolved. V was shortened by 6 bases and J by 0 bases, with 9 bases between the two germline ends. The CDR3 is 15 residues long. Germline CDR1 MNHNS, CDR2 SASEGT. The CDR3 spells CASSKTVSGANVLTF. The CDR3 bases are TGTGCCAGCAGCAAAACCGTCTCTGGGGCCAACGTCCTGACTTTC.

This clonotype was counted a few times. In nucleotides, the CDR3 is TGTGCCAGCAGTTATATAGCGGGAGAATCAGATACGCAGTATTTT. Protein sequence: CASSYIAGESDTQYF. This chain uses TRBV6-5 with TRBJ2-3; 9 bases map to TRBD2. CDR1 is MNHEY and CDR2 is SVGAGI in the germline V gene. V dropped 3 bases and J dropped 4; count of bases not matched to a gene: 5. CDR3 length equals 15 residues.

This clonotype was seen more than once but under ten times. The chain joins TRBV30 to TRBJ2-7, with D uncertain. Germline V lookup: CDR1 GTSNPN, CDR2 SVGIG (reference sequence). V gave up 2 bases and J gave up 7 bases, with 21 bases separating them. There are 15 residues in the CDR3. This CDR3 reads CAWSRSGLDTPEQYF. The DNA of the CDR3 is TGTGCCTGGAGTAGGAGTGGGCTTGACACGCCGGAGCAGTACTTC.

The CDR3 loop reads CASSFGGVQPQHF. CDR3 in DNA: TGTGCCAGCAGTTTCGGTGGGGTCCAGCCCCAGCATTTT. This rearrangement joins TRBV27 to TRBJ1-5, with D hard to call. The germline V and J ends were trimmed by 3 bases and 7 bases, with 10 bases remaining between them. The germline V gene encodes CDR1 MNHEY and CDR2 SMNVEV (reference sequence). This CDR3 comprises 13 residues.